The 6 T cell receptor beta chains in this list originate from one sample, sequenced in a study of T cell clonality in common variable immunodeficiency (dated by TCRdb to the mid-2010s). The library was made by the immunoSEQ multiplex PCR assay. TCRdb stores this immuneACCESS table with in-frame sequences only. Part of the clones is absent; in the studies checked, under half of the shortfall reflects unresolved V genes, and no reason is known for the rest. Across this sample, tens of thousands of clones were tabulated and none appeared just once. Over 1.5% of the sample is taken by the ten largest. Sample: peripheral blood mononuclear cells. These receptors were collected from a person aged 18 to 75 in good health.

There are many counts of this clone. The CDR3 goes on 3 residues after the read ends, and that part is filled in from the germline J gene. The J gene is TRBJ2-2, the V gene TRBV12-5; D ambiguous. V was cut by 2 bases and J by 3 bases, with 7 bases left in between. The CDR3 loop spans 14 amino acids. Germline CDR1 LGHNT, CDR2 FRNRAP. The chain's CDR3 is CASGLFPYTGELFF. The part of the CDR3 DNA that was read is TGTGCTAGTGGTTTGTTTCCGTACACCGGGGAG.

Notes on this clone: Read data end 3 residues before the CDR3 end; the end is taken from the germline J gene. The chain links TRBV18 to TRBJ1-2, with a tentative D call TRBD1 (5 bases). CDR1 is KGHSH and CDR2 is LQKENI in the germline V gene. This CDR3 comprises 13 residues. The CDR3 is CASSPGSGSSYTF. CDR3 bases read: TGTGCCAGCTCACCTGGCTCAGGGTCGAGC.

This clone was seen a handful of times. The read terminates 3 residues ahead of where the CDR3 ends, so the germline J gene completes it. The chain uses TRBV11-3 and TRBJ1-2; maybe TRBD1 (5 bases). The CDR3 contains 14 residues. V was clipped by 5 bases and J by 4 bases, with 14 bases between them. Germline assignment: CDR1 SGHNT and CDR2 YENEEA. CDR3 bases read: TGTGCCAGCAGCCTCCGGATAGGGGCCTATGGC. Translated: CASSLRIGAYG. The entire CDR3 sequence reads CASSLRIGAYGYTF.

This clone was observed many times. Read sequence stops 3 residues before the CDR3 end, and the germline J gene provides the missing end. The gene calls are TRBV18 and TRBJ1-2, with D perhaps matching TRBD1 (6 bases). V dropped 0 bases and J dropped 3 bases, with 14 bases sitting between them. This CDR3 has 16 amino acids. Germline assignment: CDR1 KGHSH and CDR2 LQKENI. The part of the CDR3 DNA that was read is TGTGCCAGCTCACCACCGCGGTGGGGGCGAGACTATGGC. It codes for CASSPPRWGRDYG. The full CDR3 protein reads CASSPPRWGRDYGYTF.

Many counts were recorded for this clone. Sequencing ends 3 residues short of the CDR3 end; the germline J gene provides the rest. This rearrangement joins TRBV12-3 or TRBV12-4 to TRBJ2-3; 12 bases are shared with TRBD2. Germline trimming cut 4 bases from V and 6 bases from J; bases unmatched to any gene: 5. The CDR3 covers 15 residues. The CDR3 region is CASSSPSGRGDTQYF. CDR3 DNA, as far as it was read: TGTGCCAGCAGTTCGCCTAGCGGGAGGGGGGATACG.

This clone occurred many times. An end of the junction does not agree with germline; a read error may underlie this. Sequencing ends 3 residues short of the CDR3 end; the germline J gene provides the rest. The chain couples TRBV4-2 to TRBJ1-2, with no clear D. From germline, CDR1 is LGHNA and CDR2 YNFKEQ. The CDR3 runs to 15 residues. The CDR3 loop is CASSQDTSRVYGYTF. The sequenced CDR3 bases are TGCGCCAGCAGCCAAGACACCTCCCGGGTCTATGGC.